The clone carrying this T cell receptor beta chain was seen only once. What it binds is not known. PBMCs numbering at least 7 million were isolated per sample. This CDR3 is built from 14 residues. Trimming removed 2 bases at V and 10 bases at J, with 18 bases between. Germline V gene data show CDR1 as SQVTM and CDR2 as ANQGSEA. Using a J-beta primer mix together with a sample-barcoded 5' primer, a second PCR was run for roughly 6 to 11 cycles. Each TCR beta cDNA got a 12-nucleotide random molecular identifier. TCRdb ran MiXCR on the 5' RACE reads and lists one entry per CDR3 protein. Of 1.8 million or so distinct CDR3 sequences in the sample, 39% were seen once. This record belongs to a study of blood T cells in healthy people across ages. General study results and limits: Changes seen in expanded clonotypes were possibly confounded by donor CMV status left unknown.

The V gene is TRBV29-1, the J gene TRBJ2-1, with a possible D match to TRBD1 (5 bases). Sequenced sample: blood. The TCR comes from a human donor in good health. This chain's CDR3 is CSVENRPPVGEQFF. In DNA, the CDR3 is TGCAGCGTTGAAAACAGGCCCCCCGTCGGCGAGCAGTTCTTC.